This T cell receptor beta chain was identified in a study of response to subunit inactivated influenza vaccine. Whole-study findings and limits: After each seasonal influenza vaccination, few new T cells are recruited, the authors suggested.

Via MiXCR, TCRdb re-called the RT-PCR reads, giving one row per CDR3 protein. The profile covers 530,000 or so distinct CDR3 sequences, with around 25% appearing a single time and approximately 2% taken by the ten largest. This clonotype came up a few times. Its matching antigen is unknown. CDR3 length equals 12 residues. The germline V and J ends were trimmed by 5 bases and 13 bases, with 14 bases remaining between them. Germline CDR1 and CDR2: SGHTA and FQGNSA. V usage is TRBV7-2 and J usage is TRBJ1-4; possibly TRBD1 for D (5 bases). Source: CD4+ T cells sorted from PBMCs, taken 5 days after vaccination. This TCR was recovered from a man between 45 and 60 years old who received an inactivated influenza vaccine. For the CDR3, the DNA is TGTGCCAGCAGCCCTGCGGGGGGTCGACTGTTTTTT. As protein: CASSPAGGRLFF.